This T cell receptor (beta chain) was retrieved from a study of beta chain features in type 1 diabetes listed by TCRdb under 2018. Turning to the overall study: No differences in mean age, gender distribution, total cell number or subset yield were found between patients and healthy donors. A total of roughly 100,000,000 sorted cells were examined across all samples, and the number of cells per subset was strongly correlated with RNA yield. Naive and central memory subsets were obtained from all 30 or so donors, but regulatory and stem cell-like memory subsets were isolated from only 8 patients and roughly 8 healthy donors. The study compared the TCRB repertoires of sorted circulating CD4+ T cell subsets in recently diagnosed type 1 diabetes patients with those in matched healthy donors.

The entire amount of isolated RNA was reverse transcribed using the High Capacity cDNA Reverse Transcription Kit, so the sequenced TCRB transcripts were expressed ones. Deep immunoSEQ sequencing was performed on naive, central memory and regulatory T cell samples, with an average of roughly 3.5 million total reads per sample. Sorted cells were lysed in RLT buffer and RNA was extracted with DNase-treated RNeasy Micro or Mini kits, depending on cell number. To prevent cross-contamination, each cell subset was processed individually, whereas patient and healthy donor samples were processed jointly. The immunoSEQ multiplex PCR was used to amplify TCRB sequences from cDNA, yielding 87-bp fragments that span the CDR3 region. Amplicons were sequenced on the Illumina HiSeq platform. The authors processed their data as follows. Synthetic template baselines were used to correct PCR bias computationally, reads within Hamming distance 2 were collapsed together, and singletons that could not be merged were discarded. Reads were aligned against IMGT to assign V, D and J genes, CDR3 length and insertions or deletions at six rearrangement sites. Within each subset, clonotype counts were normalized to sorted cell number, and only after that were true diversity and Gini coefficients computed with the tcR R package. The overlap coefficient, calculated on TCRB nucleotide sequences, was used to quantify repertoire sharing. The table comes from immuneACCESS by way of TCRdb, which keeps in-frame sequences with V and J called. Part of the clones is missing from these tables; in studies checked, under half for an unresolved V gene and the rest for unknown reasons. V, J and clone size reflect that table, while D and trimming were determined from the DNA. This sample comprises some 40,000 clones, more than 40% of them detected only once. Of the sample, 0.72% falls within the top ten clones.

In regard to this clone: The clone's antigen remains unknown. Base quality data are lacking; no much larger clone is found one base away. The same CDR3 arises from other DNA sequences in this sample as well.

According to the germline V gene, CDR1 reads MGHDK and CDR2 reads SYGVNS. From cysteine to phenylalanine, the CDR3 is 12 amino acids long. Solely the CDR3 DNA is kept, with 36 bases framed from the first base. V gives up 4 bases and J gives up 7 bases, and the segment between their germline ends measures 10 bases. A single peripheral blood draw of around 120 mL on average was collected from each donor into heparinised tubes. A BD FACSAria II and a panel including CD45RO, CCR7, CD25, CD127, CD95 and CD27 were used to sort naive, central memory, regulatory and stem cell-like memory CD4+ T cells. Every sorted population had a purity above 95%. PBMCs were isolated immediately by Lymphoprep density gradient centrifugation and stained directly without culture. Samples were stained and sorted in pairs, with one healthy donor and one patient per experiment, so that batch effects were minimized. Overall study outcomes, separate from this receptor: Shorter templates might be favored by PCR, yet because patient and control samples were amplified and corrected together, any such skew would affect both groups equally. Because cDNA rather than genomic DNA was sequenced, highly expressing activated cells could have been over-represented, although no difference in activation and CD3 levels was found between groups. At VDJ recombination sites, type 1 diabetes patients had fewer insertions and more deleted nucleotides, which implies abnormalities in thymic rearrangement. Naive, central memory and regulatory TCRB repertoires appeared to be more similar among patients than among healthy donors. Only small numbers of individuals were included in the HLA sub-analyses, which left unresolved whether HLA type had any influence on TCRB rearrangement. In all four CD4+ subsets, TCRB CDR3 length was moderately but significantly shorter in type 1 diabetes patients.

The TCR was taken from a woman aged 18-29 years in good health. The chain is encoded by TRBV25-1 joined to TRBJ1-1; the D gene is perhaps TRBD1, from 5 matching bases. Sequencing was performed on central memory CD4+ T cells from blood. The nucleotides are TGTGCCAGCAGTGCCCAGGGTTATGAAGCTTTCTTT. It codes for CASSAQGYEAFF. When the CDR3 is completed using the reference TRBV25-1 and TRBJ1-1 genes on either side, the full variable domain is EADIYQTPRYLVIGTGKKITLECSQTMGHDKMYWYQQDPGMELHLIHYSYGVNSTEKGDLSSESTVSRIRTEHFPLTLESARPSHTSQYLCASSAQGYEAFFGQGTRLTVV.